These T cell receptor beta chains were read from a single sample in a study of T cell changes during pregnancy in multiple sclerosis. TCRdb's copy holds only in-frame clones and misses some; the assay was immunoSEQ multiplex PCR. This table has about 55,000 clones, 94% appearing once. The sample consisted of CD8+ T cells from peripheral blood mononuclear cells, taken in the third trimester of pregnancy. All receptors come from a female donor with multiple sclerosis, enrolled in a pregnancy study. Both conserved end residues are part of each CDR3. Fields, in order: V gene, D gene, clone size, J gene, CDR3 protein, CDR3 DNA. The D gene is left open where the match is weak. Expanded clones get a size class; other rows say once, few or many, or leave the size out.

>TRBV6-5|.|.|TRBJ1-3
CASSYREGAGNTIYF
TGTGCCAGCAGTTACCGAGAAGGGGCTGGAAACACCATATATTTT
>TRBV15|TRBD2|.|TRBJ2-5
CATSRERRGRETQYF
TGTGCCACCAGCAGAGAACGGCGCGGGAGGGAGACCCAGTACTTC
>TRBV6-5|TRBD1|.|TRBJ1-2
CASRQGQGLYGYTF
TGTGCCAGCCGACAAGGACAGGGCCTCTATGGCTACACCTTC
>TRBV27|.|once|TRBJ2-2
CASREGGGPPGELFF
TGTGCCAGCAGGGAGGGGGGAGGGCCCCCCGGGGAGCTGTTTTTT
>TRBV11-2|TRBD1|.|TRBJ2-7
CASSYPGQGLREQYF
TGTGCCAGCAGCTATCCGGGACAGGGTCTCCGCGAGCAGTACTTC
>TRBV30|.|.|TRBJ1-4
CAWSTGQLVATNEKLFF
TGTGCCTGGAGTACCGGACAGCTAGTTGCAACTAATGAAAAACTGTTTTTT
>TRBV6-1|TRBD1|.|TRBJ1-1
CASSDDRVIVNTEAFF
TGTGCCAGCAGTGATGACAGGGTAATCGTGAACACTGAAGCTTTCTTT
>TRBV11-3|.|.|TRBJ2-1
CASSLDRGNPERFF
TGTGCCAGCAGCTTAGATCGGGGAAATCCCGAGCGGTTCTTC
>TRBV6-5|.|.|TRBJ2-7
CASSYSPRSYEQYF
TGTGCCAGCAGTTACTCCCCCCGGAGCTACGAGCAGTACTTC
>TRBV9|TRBD2|.|TRBJ2-7
CASSVDKTSGSYEQYF
TGTGCCAGCAGCGTAGATAAGACTAGCGGGAGTTACGAGCAGTACTTC
>TRBV2|.|.|TRBJ2-3
CASSEFGGAITDTQYF
TGTGCCAGCAGTGAATTTGGCGGAGCGATCACAGATACGCAGTATTTT
>TRBV7-3|TRBD2|.|TRBJ2-1
CASISTSGAEQFF
TGTGCCAGCATCAGTACTAGCGGAGCGGAGCAGTTCTTC
>TRBV7-6|TRBD1|.|TRBJ2-1
CASSPTGGSYNEQFF
TGTGCCAGCAGCCCCACAGGGGGCTCCTACAATGAGCAGTTCTTC
>TRBV5-4|.|.|TRBJ2-3
CASSLGELDTQYF
TGTGCCAGCAGCTTGGGGGAGTTAGATACGCAGTATTTT
>TRBV5-1|TRBD2|.|TRBJ2-2
CASSLSGGADTGELFF
TGCGCCAGCAGCTTGTCGGGAGGGGCGGACACCGGGGAGCTGTTTTTT
>TRBV9|TRBD1|.|TRBJ1-2
CASSVEGGADGYTF
TGTGCCAGCAGCGTAGAAGGGGGCGCCGATGGCTACACCTTC
>TRBV28|TRBD1|.|TRBJ2-7
CASSSSGTDEQYF
TGTGCCAGCAGTTCCTCTGGGACAGACGAGCAGTACTTC
>TRBV28|TRBD2|.|TRBJ2-1
CASSSRGTSGGPSSYNEQFF
TGTGCCAGCAGTTCTAGGGGGACTAGCGGGGGGCCAAGCTCCTACAATGAGCAGTTCTTC
>TRBV5-3|TRBD2|once|TRBJ2-7
CARSLAKREGDYEQYF
TGTGCCAGAAGCTTGGCGAAGCGGGAGGGCGACTACGAGCAGTACTTC
>TRBV30|.|.|TRBJ2-7
CAWSPVGVDDEQYF
TGTGCCTGGAGCCCCGTCGGGGTTGATGACGAGCAGTACTTC
>TRBV28|TRBD2|.|TRBJ2-1
CASSFRLAGENYNEQFF
TGTGCCAGCAGTTTCCGACTAGCGGGAGAAAACTACAATGAGCAGTTCTTC
>TRBV9|TRBD1|.|TRBJ1-1
CASSQTGGEYTEAFF
TGTGCCAGCAGCCAAACAGGGGGTGAGTACACTGAAGCTTTCTTT
>TRBV19|.|.|TRBJ2-7
CASSIGTTTAFYEQYF
TGTGCCAGTAGTATAGGTACGACTACCGCTTTCTACGAGCAGTACTTC
>TRBV21-1|.|.|TRBJ2-7
CASSRHLGGQGAYEQYF
TGTGCCAGCAGCAGGCACCTCGGGGGACAGGGGGCCTACGAGCAGTACTTC
>TRBV18|.|.|TRBJ2-1
CASSPTYGGDPYNEQFF
TGTGCCAGCTCACCAACCTACGGAGGAGACCCCTACAATGAGCAGTTCTTC
>TRBV19|TRBD1|.|TRBJ2-1
CASSMTGGHEQFF
TGTGCCAGTAGTATGACAGGGGGCCATGAGCAGTTCTTC
>TRBV5-6|.|.|TRBJ2-7
CASSLHPLARSYEQYF
TGTGCCAGCAGCTTGCATCCTCTAGCGCGCTCCTACGAGCAGTACTTC
>TRBV5-4|TRBD1|.|TRBJ1-2
CASSERNRQGAGGYTF
TGTGCCAGCAGCGAACGTAATAGACAGGGGGCAGGTGGCTACACCTTC
>TRBV4-3|TRBD2|.|TRBJ2-7
CASSQAAGGPYEQYF
TGCGCCAGCAGCCAAGCGGCGGGAGGGCCCTACGAGCAGTACTTC
>TRBV6-1|TRBD1|.|TRBJ1-2
CASSPGQGLYGYTF
TGTGCCAGCAGTCCGGGACAGGGGCTCTATGGCTACACCTTC
>TRBV7-8|TRBD2|.|TRBJ2-2
CASSPRLAGFTGELFF
TGTGCCAGCAGCCCCCGGCTAGCGGGATTTACCGGGGAGCTGTTTTTT
>TRBV18|.|.|TRBJ2-1
CASSLGNEQFF
TGTGCCAGCTCCCTCGGCAATGAGCAGTTCTTC
>TRBV4-3|TRBD2|once|TRBJ2-1
CASSQDLGEGPVEQFF
TGCGCCAGCAGCCAAGATTTGGGGGAGGGCCCGGTTGAGCAGTTCTTC
>TRBV7-7|TRBD1|.|TRBJ2-1
CASSLPTGTRPSPQPGEQFF
TGTGCCAGCAGCCTGCCGACAGGGACCCGCCCCTCACCCCAACCAGGGGAGCAGTTCTTC
>TRBV19|.|.|TRBJ2-1
CASSIDQRGFNEQFF
TGTGCCAGTAGTATAGATCAGAGGGGGTTCAATGAGCAGTTCTTC
>TRBV6-4|.|.|TRBJ1-1
CASSIGGGVGTEAFF
TGTGCCAGCTCAATCGGAGGGGGGGTTGGGACTGAAGCTTTCTTT
>TRBV9|TRBD2|.|TRBJ2-4
CASSDQLAGVGQVQYF
TGTGCCAGCAGTGACCAATTAGCGGGAGTGGGCCAAGTTCAGTACTTC
>TRBV9|.|.|TRBJ2-7
CASSTGGPNEQYF
TGTGCCAGCAGCACCGGGGGACCCAACGAGCAGTACTTC